These 11 T cell receptor beta chains came from one sample sequenced in a study of blood T cell repertoires in COVID-19. Clones were read by immunoSEQ multiplex PCR, and TCRdb kept only the in-frame ones, dropping some. The profile shows 250,000 to 350,000 clones, around 89% of them singletons. Sequencing was performed on peripheral blood. The receptor set was obtained from a man aged 25 to 40 with acute or convalescent COVID-19.

V gene TRBV28 combines with J gene TRBJ2-4; perhaps TRBD2 as D (6 bases). The CDR3 loop spans 15 amino acids. The V end was cut by 3 bases, the J end by 4 bases, with 13 bases between. Germline values: CDR1 MDHEN, CDR2 SYDVKM. CDR3 loop: CASSFLTGGKNIQYF. As DNA, the CDR3 is TGTGCCAGCAGTTTTTTAACTGGGGGGAAAAACATTCAGTACTTC.

CDR3 bases: TGTGCCAGCAGGGGACAGGGGCCTGGGAGCTCCTATAATTCACCCCTCCACTTT. It yields the protein CASRGQGPGSSYNSPLHF. This chain connects TRBV2 to TRBJ1-6, with 10 positions matching TRBD1. Germline assignment: CDR1 SNHLY and CDR2 FYNNEI. CDR3 size: 18 residues. V dropped 6 bases and J dropped 0; count of bases not matched to a gene: 8.

The gene calls are TRBV18 and TRBJ2-1, with 11 bases matching TRBD2. The CDR3 is made up of 15 amino acids. The V segment lost 3 bases and the J segment 6 bases; nucleotides outside the gene matches: 4. Germline CDR1 and CDR2: KGHSH and LQKENI. CDR3 amino acids: CASSPTSGRSNEQFF. CDR3 DNA: TGTGCCAGCTCACCTACTAGCGGGAGAAGCAATGAGCAGTTCTTC.

V is TRBV7-3 and J is TRBJ2-3; TRBD1 matches at 7 bases. The CDR3 length is 15 residues. The V gene's germline CDR1 is SGHTA and CDR2 FQGTGA. J was trimmed by 6 bases and V by 6 bases; bases with no gene match: 12. The CDR3 sequence: CASSHTTGAGDTQYF. The DNA of the CDR3 is TGTGCCAGCAGTCATACAACAGGGGCAGGGGATACGCAGTATTTT.

The chain combines TRBV7-8 with TRBJ2-1, with a possible D match to TRBD2 (5 bases). Germline CDR1 and CDR2: SGHVS and FQNEAQ. The V gene lost 0 bases and the J gene lost 0 bases, with 6 bases spanning the gap. The CDR3 is made up of 15 amino acids. CDR3 nucleotide sequence: TGTGCCAGCAGCTTAGCGGGAGTCTCCTACAATGAGCAGTTCTTC. It yields the protein CASSLAGVSYNEQFF.

The chain has TRBV2 and TRBJ1-6; D unresolved. V gave up 7 bases and J gave up 8 bases, with 12 bases separating them. Germline lookup yields CDR1 SNHLY and CDR2 FYNNEI. The CDR3 totals 13 residues. The CDR3 region is CASNNGPDSPLHF. In nucleotides, the CDR3 is TGTGCCAGCAATAATGGGCCTGATTCACCCCTCCACTTT. Complete variable domain (other parts from reference TRBV2 and TRBJ1-6): EPEVTQTPSHQVTQMGQEVILRCVPISNHLYFYWYRQILGQKVEFLVSFYNNEISEKSEIFDDQFSVERPDGSNFTLKIRSTKLEDSAMYFCASNNGPDSPLHFGNGTRLTVT.

The V and J genes are TRBV24-1 and TRBJ1-2; D perhaps matches TRBD1 (6 bases). Germline CDR1 reads KGHDR; CDR2 reads SFDVKD. Trimming left V 9 bases short and J 6 bases short, with 13 bases between. The CDR3 consists of 12 residues. The CDR3 loop reads CATSRGADGYTF. CDR3 sequence (DNA): TGTGCCACCTCGCGGGGGGCGGATGGCTACACCTTC.

J is TRBJ2-1 and V is TRBV5-1; TRBD2 matches at 13 bases. This CDR3 contains 14 residues. V shed 3 bases and J 9 bases; nucleotides not matched to a gene: 3. Germline values: CDR1 SGHRS, CDR2 YFSETQ. CDR3 DNA sequence: TGCGCCAGCAGCTGGACTAGCGGGGGCGCTGAGCAGTTCTTC. This sequence encodes CASSWTSGGAEQFF.

This rearrangement joins TRBV7-2 to TRBJ1-5, with D unclear. The CDR3 runs to 14 residues. Germline V CDR1 and CDR2: SGHTA, FQGNSA. The V gene lost 2 bases and the J gene lost 3 bases, with 8 bases spanning the gap. The CDR3 loop reads CASSLIGLNQPQHF. The CDR3 DNA is TGTGCCAGCAGCTTAATTGGGCTCAATCAGCCCCAGCATTTT.

J is TRBJ2-1 and V is TRBV21-1; TRBD2 is taken as the D call from the table, unchecked against the DNA. TRBV21-1 is a listed pseudogene. The CDR3 spans 11 residues. CDR3: CASPLSGSLFF. In nucleotides, the CDR3 is TGTGCCAGCCCTCTTAGCGGGAGTCTTTTCTTC.

This chain uses TRBV6-5 with TRBJ2-2; 9 bases are a match to TRBD1. Per germline, CDR1 MNHEY and CDR2 SVGAGI. The ends lost 5 bases at V and 5 bases at J; junction bases unmatched: 6. This CDR3 is 15 amino acids long. Written as DNA, the CDR3 is TGTGCCAGCAGTCTTGGGGACAGGGCAACCGGGGAGCTGTTTTTT. The encoded protein is CASSLGDRATGELFF.